This T cell receptor beta chain was captured by sequencing in a study of blood T cells in healthy people across ages. Germline V gene data show CDR1 as DFQATT and CDR2 as SNEGSKA (reference sequence). Trimming pared 0 bases from V and 10 bases from J, leaving 13 bases between. The CDR3 loop spans 13 amino acids. Primers used in a second PCR of roughly 6 to 11 cycles were a sample-barcoded 5' primer and a J-beta primer mix. One entry per CDR3 protein, called by TCRdb with MiXCR from the 5' RACE reads. The data show hundreds of thousands of distinct CDR3 sequences, nearly 60% seen once. V is TRBV20-1 and J is TRBJ1-5; a possible D gene is TRBD1 (5 bases). This TCR came from a man aged 25-45 years in good health. The sequenced material came from blood. CDR3 region: CSARESLGTPQHF. The CDR3 nucleotides read TGCAGTGCTAGAGAATCCCTAGGGACTCCCCAGCATTTT.